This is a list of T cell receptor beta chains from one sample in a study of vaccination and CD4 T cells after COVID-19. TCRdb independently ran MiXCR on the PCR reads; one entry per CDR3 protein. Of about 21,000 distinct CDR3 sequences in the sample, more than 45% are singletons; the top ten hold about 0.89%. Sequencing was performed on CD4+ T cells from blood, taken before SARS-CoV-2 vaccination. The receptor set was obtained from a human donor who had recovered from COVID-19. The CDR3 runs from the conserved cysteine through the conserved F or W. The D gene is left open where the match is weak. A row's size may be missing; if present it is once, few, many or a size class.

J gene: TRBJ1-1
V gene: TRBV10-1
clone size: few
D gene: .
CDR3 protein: CASRAGTSNTEAFF
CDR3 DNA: TGCGCCAGCAGAGCCGGGACAAGTAACACTGAAGCTTTCTTT

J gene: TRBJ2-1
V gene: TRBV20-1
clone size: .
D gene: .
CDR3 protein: CSAPRVQSDEQFF
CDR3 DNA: TGCAGTGCTCCGCGGGTCCAAAGCGATGAGCAGTTCTTC

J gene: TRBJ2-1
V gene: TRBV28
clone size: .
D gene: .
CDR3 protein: CASGLRGYNEQFF
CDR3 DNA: TGTGCCAGCGGACTCAGGGGATACAATGAGCAGTTCTTC

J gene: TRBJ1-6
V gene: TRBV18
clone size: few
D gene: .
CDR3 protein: CASSLLRTDHNSPLHF
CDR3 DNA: TGTGCCAGCTCGCTACTTCGGACAGACCATAATTCACCCCTCCACTTT

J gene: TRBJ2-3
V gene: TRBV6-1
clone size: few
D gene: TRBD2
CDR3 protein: CASSTGLAITDTQYF
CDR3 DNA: TGTGCCAGCAGTACGGGACTAGCGATCACAGATACGCAGTATTTT

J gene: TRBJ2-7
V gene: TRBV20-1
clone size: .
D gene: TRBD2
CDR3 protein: CSAGGLGLAGGQYF
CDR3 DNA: TGCAGTGCAGGCGGTCTGGGACTAGCGGGAGGGCAGTACTTC

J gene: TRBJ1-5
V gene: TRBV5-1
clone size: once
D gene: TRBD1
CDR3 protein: CASSLGDRDQPQHF
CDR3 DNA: TGCGCCAGCAGCCTTGGGGACAGAGATCAGCCCCAGCATTTT

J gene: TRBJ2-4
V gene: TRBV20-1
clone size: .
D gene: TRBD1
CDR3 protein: CSAEAQGAGAKNIQYF
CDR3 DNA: TGCAGTGCCGAAGCCCAGGGGGCGGGGGCCAAAAACATTCAGTACTTC

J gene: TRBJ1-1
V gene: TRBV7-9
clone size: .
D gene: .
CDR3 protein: CASRRSGGSTEAFF
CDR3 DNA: TGTGCCAGCAGACGGTCGGGGGGCTCGACTGAAGCTTTCTTT

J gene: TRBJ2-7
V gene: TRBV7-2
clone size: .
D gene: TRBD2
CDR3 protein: CASSPSSLAGVRTYF
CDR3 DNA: TGTGCCAGCAGCCCATCCTCACTAGCGGGAGTGCGTACGTACTTC

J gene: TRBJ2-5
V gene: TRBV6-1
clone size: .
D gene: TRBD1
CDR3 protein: CASSHRGAWGETQYF
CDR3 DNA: TGTGCCAGCAGTCACAGGGGGGCCTGGGGGGAGACCCAGTACTTC